These 3 T cell receptor beta chains originate from one sample sequenced in a study of blood T cells in healthy people across ages. The use of a sample-barcoded 5' primer and a J-beta primer mix characterized a second PCR of about 7 to 12 cycles. TCRdb fed the 5' RACE reads into MiXCR, producing one record per CDR3 protein. The sample contains roughly 800,000 distinct CDR3 sequences, about 53% of which appear only once. The sequencing sample was made of blood. All receptors derive from a man older than 75 in good health.

This clonotype has ten or more counts. This rearrangement joins TRBV18 to TRBJ2-1; D unclear. CDR3 length equals 13 residues. V lost 2 bases, J lost 2 bases, and 4 bases lay in between. Germline V CDR1 and CDR2: KGHSH, LQKENI. DNA for the CDR3: TGTGCCAGCTCACCATCGGCCTACAATGAGCAGTTCTTC. Amino acids: CASSPSAYNEQFF. Based on the CDR3 plus reference TRBV18 and TRBJ2-1, the full variable domain is NAGVMQNPRHLVRRRGQEARLRCSPMKGHSHVYWYRQLPEEGLKFMVYLQKENIIDESGMPKERFSAEFPKEGPSILRIQQVVRGDSAAYFCASSPSAYNEQFFGPGTRLTVL.

By share of the sample, this clonotype is medium-sized. V gene TRBV12-3 or TRBV12-4 combines with J gene TRBJ2-7, with unresolved D. Trimming took 3 bases from V and 1 from J, leaving 7 bases between them. The CDR3 loop spans 13 amino acids. CDR3 DNA: TGTGCCAGCAGTTTTTACGAGTCCTACGAGCAGTACTTC. This sequence encodes CASSFYESYEQYF.

This clonotype was seen more than once but under ten times. The J gene is TRBJ2-3, the V gene TRBV12-3 or TRBV12-4, with D possibly being TRBD2 (6 bases). The CDR3 has 13 amino acids. V lost 8 bases and J lost 6, with 15 bases in between. CDR3 bases: TGTGCCAGCCTCGCGGGGCTTAGTGATACGCAGTATTTT. Its translation: CASLAGLSDTQYF.